The text below deals with one TCR beta chain. Original processing notes: Reference gene primer amplification gave nucleated cell count estimates. Clones were sequenced by immunoSEQ multiplex PCR, and TCRdb holds only the in-frame ones, with some missing. The V and J calls and clone size were taken over from that table, and D and trimming were inferred from the DNA. The repertoire holds approximately 430,000 clones, with about nine tenths as singletons. These data belong to a study of blood T cell repertoires in COVID-19. Study in general: T cells, B-cell-depleted T cells, or PBMCs provided the cDNA or gDNA that served as material.

Germline CDR1 is KGHSH and CDR2 is LQKENI. There are 14 residues in the CDR3. After removal of 0 bases from V and 7 bases from J, the junction contained 3 bases not matched to a gene. Sequencing was performed on peripheral blood. The receptor was derived from a woman under 40 with active or convalescent COVID-19. V is TRBV18 and J is TRBJ1-2; 9 bases are a match to TRBD1. CDR3 in amino acids: CASSPPQGAGGYTF. DNA for the CDR3: TGTGCCAGCTCACCACCACAGGGGGCAGGTGGCTACACCTTC.